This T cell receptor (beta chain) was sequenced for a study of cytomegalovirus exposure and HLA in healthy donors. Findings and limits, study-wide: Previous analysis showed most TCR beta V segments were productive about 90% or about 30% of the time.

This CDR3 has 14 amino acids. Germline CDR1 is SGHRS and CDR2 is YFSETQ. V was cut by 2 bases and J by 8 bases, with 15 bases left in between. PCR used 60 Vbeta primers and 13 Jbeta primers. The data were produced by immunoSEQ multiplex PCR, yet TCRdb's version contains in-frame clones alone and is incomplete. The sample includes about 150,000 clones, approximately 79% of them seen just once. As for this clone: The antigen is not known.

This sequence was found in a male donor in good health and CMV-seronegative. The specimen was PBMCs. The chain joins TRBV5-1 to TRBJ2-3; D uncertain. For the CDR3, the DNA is TGCGCCAGCAGCTTCGACGGTGGAGTAGCTACGCAGTATTTT. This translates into CASSFDGGVATQYF.